The following is a TCR beta chain sequence with its context. The antigen is undetermined. This likely comes from a read error, as the CDR3 has no conserved phenylalanine or tryptophan at its end. It is unclear where the CDR3 begins or ends on the DNA, so no DNA is shown, and the CDR3 is as TCRdb lists it. The CDR3 sequence runs 16 residues, both termini included. Germline V gene lookup returns CDR1 SGHRS and CDR2 YFSETQ. This sample stems from a study of T cells in Graves' hyperthyroidism and ophthalmopathy. Participants, patients aged 18 to 65, had newly diagnosed hyperthyroidism with a duration under 2 months. RNA transcripts provided the source from which TCR beta CDR3 regions were amplified. When the TCR CDR3 underwent first-round RT-PCR, the HTBI primer set was used. A single record per CDR3 protein comes from TCRdb applying MiXCR to the multiplex PCR reads. The sample shows a few hundred thousand distinct CDR3 sequences, 46% of them seen only once.

Study-level points and caveats: Most expanded thyroid clonotypes above 0.001 also appeared in blood. A model of 13 V-J pairs discriminated ophthalmopathy from stable hyperthyroidism.

The sequence was collected from a woman between 18 and 29 years old with Graves' hyperthyroidism. Input material: peripheral blood or thyroid tissue (not recorded which). The genes are TRBV5-1 and TRBJ2-5; the D call in the table, TRBD2, was not verified against the DNA. The CDR3 is CASSLGTANERYTFGS.